The 11 T cell receptor beta chains presented below share a single source sample, sequenced in a study of blood T cell repertoires in COVID-19. The table came from immunoSEQ multiplex PCR; TCRdb's copy has only in-frame clones and leaves some out. The sample lists approximately 170,000 clones; 83% were seen once. Sequencing used peripheral blood. The receptors were sampled from a woman of 80 years or more with acute or convalescent COVID-19.

The CDR3 spells CASSQVYWTRGNEQFF. CDR3 in DNA: TGCGCCAGCAGCCAAGTTTATTGGACTAGGGGCAATGAGCAGTTCTTC. J is TRBJ2-1 and V is TRBV4-3; 7 bases are shared with TRBD2. The junction had 9 bases not matched to a gene; V was cut back by 1 base and J by 6 bases. This CDR3 comprises 16 residues. The V gene's germline CDR1 is LGHNA and CDR2 YSLEER.

CDR3 amino acids: CASSGGQGGAVYGYTF. The CDR3 DNA sequence: TGTGCCAGCAGTGGTGGACAGGGAGGGGCTGTCTATGGCTACACCTTC. The chain has TRBV6-1 and TRBJ1-2; 8 bases are a match to TRBD1. The length of the CDR3 is 16 residues. The germline CDR1 and CDR2 sequences are MNHNS and SASEGT. The V segment lost 4 bases and the J segment 4 bases; nucleotides outside the gene matches: 11.

The chain uses TRBV5-6 and TRBJ1-4; 8 nucleotides align to TRBD1. The CDR3 extends over 13 amino acids. The trim removed 4 bases at V and 8 bases at J, leaving 4 bases unmatched. Germline V gives CDR1 SGHDT, CDR2 YYEEEE. The CDR3 DNA follows: TGTGCCAGCAGCATGGACAGGGACGAAAAACTGTTTTTT. Protein product: CASSMDRDEKLFF.

This clone appeared a single time. The genes are TRBV6-4 and TRBJ1-2; D call uncertain. CDR1 is MRHNA, CDR2 SNTAGT, per germline. The CDR3 has 15 amino acids. V was clipped by 6 bases and J by 1 base, with 15 bases between them. CDR3 bases: TGTGCCAGCAGCCGCGAGGCATCATATAACTATGGCTACACCTTC. Protein product: CASSREASYNYGYTF.

The chain has TRBV7-3 and TRBJ2-1; D possibly corresponds to TRBD2 (5 bases). Trimming removed 5 bases at V and 3 bases at J, with 8 bases between. Looked up from germline, CDR1 is SGHTA and CDR2 is FQGTGA. The CDR3 is 13 amino acids. The CDR3 nucleotides are TGTGCCAGCAGCCACGGGGACTACAATGAGCAGTTCTTC. This sequence encodes CASSHGDYNEQFF.

The chain has TRBV2 and TRBJ1-5; D not certain. This CDR3 contains 14 residues. The germline V gene encodes CDR1 SNHLY and CDR2 FYNNEI. Trimming shortened V by 7 bases and J by 0 bases, and 10 bases separated the two germline ends. CDR3 residues: CASKAEISNQPQHF. The CDR3 bases are TGTGCCAGCAAGGCGGAGATTAGCAATCAGCCCCAGCATTTT.

The CDR3 nucleotides read TGTGCCTGGAGTGTACCAGCGGGCTACGAGCAGTACTTC. As protein: CAWSVPAGYEQYF. The V and J genes are TRBV30 and TRBJ2-7; TRBD2 is a possible D gene (6 bases). V was cut by 0 bases and J by 3 bases, with 9 bases left in between. The CDR3 is made up of 13 amino acids. Germline loops: CDR1 GTSNPN, CDR2 SVGIG (reference sequence).

V gene TRBV9 combines with J gene TRBJ1-1; possibly TRBD1 for D (5 bases). The V end lost 3 bases, the J end lost 0 bases, and 12 bases lay between the germline ends. Per germline, CDR1 SGDLS and CDR2 YYNGEE. The CDR3 consists of 15 residues. This CDR3 reads CASSAGGRLNTEAFF. The CDR3 coding sequence is TGTGCCAGCAGCGCGGGGGGACGGCTGAACACTGAAGCTTTCTTT. Based on the CDR3 plus reference TRBV9 and TRBJ1-1, the full variable domain is DSGVTQTPKHLITATGQRVTLRCSPRSGDLSVYWYQQSLDQGLQFLIQYYNGEERAKGNILERFSAQQFPDLHSELNLSSLELGDSALYFCASSAGGRLNTEAFFGQGTRLTVV.

The chain links TRBV7-2 to TRBJ2-3; D is perhaps TRBD2 (5 bases). V lost 3 bases to trimming and J lost 2 bases, with 12 bases between them. CDR3 length equals 15 residues. CDR1 SGHTA and CDR2 FQGNSA come from the germline V gene. The chain's CDR3 is CASSLSLATTDTQYF. The DNA of the CDR3 is TGTGCCAGCAGCTTGAGTCTAGCCACCACAGATACGCAGTATTTT.

The chain employs TRBV7-9 and TRBJ2-7; perhaps TRBD2 as D (6 bases). Per germline, CDR1 SEHNR and CDR2 FQNEAQ (reference sequence). There are 13 residues in the CDR3. V was cut by 1 base and J by 4 bases, with 8 bases left in between. In DNA, the CDR3 is TGTGCCAGCAGCTTAGGCGGGGAGTACGAGCAGTACTTC. Translating gives CASSLGGEYEQYF.

The chain recombines TRBV24-1 with TRBJ2-1, with TRBD1 matching 11 bases. Germline-derived CDR1 and CDR2 are KGHDR and SFDVKD. CDR3 length: 15 residues. With 3 bases clipped from V and 5 bases from J, the junction kept 2 bases outside the gene matches. CDR3 loop: CATSDGTGGHNEQFF. The CDR3 region has the DNA TGTGCCACCAGTGATGGGACAGGGGGTCACAATGAGCAGTTCTTC.